The rows below give T cell receptor beta chains drawn from one sample of a study of T cells in localized non-small cell lung cancer. TCRdb's copy holds only in-frame clones and misses some; the assay was immunoSEQ multiplex PCR. Here the sample spans 130,000 or so clones, 89% being singletons. The material was peripheral blood, obtained before any cancer treatment. These receptors came from a female donor of 60 years or more with stage I lung adenocarcinoma. CDR3s include the opening cysteine and the closing phenylalanine or tryptophan. Fields, in order: V gene, D gene, J gene, clone size, CDR3 protein, CDR3 DNA. The D gene is left open where the match is weak. Not every row has a clone size; where given, it reads once, few, many or a size class.

V: TRBV2; D: TRBD1; J: TRBJ1-1; size: -; CDR3: CASSTRQGMNTEAFF; DNA: TGTGCCAGCAGTACTCGACAGGGAATGAACACTGAAGCTTTCTTT
V: TRBV7-2; D: TRBD1; J: TRBJ2-7; size: -; CDR3: CASSLTWTGKVVKQYF; DNA: TGTGCCAGCAGCCTTACTTGGACAGGGAAAGTTGTCAAGCAGTACTTC
V: TRBV15; D: -; J: TRBJ1-1; size: -; CDR3: CATSRGSGQIEAFF; DNA: TGTGCCACCAGCAGAGGTTCCGGACAGATTGAAGCTTTCTTT
V: TRBV11-3; D: TRBD2; J: TRBJ2-3; size: -; CDR3: CASSSGGGRARTDTQYF; DNA: TGTGCCAGCAGCTCGGGGGGCGGGAGGGCCCGCACAGATACGCAGTATTTT
V: TRBV19; D: -; J: TRBJ1-1; size: -; CDR3: CASSSVLNTEAFF; DNA: TGTGCCAGTTCGTCTGTTTTGAACACTGAAGCTTTCTTT
V: TRBV29-1; D: -; J: TRBJ2-7; size: -; CDR3: CSATGLFKDEQYF; DNA: TGCAGCGCCACAGGACTGTTTAAGGATGAGCAGTACTTC
V: TRBV6-5; D: -; J: TRBJ1-1; size: -; CDR3: CASSYSGGGTEAFF; DNA: TGTGCCAGCAGTTACTCGGGGGGGGGCACTGAAGCTTTCTTT
V: TRBV9; D: TRBD1; J: TRBJ2-3; size: -; CDR3: CASRPGQLPDTQYF; DNA: TGTGCCAGCAGACCGGGACAGCTCCCAGATACGCAGTATTTT
V: TRBV11-3; D: -; J: TRBJ2-7; size: -; CDR3: CASSLDNGGWQYF; DNA: TGTGCCAGCAGCTTAGACAATGGAGGGTGGCAGTACTTC
V: TRBV5-6; D: TRBD1; J: TRBJ1-2; size: -; CDR3: CASSLGPDRGVGGYTF; DNA: TGTGCCAGCAGCTTGGGCCCGGACAGGGGAGTGGGTGGCTACACCTTC
V: TRBV19; D: TRBD1; J: TRBJ1-2; size: -; CDR3: CASNPNRDRARGYTF; DNA: TGTGCCAGTAATCCTAACCGGGACAGGGCCCGGGGCTACACCTTC
V: TRBV6-5; D: -; J: TRBJ2-6; size: -; CDR3: CASSLRGRGANVLTF; DNA: TGTGCCAGCAGTTTAAGAGGCCGTGGGGCCAACGTCCTGACTTTC
V: TRBV18; D: -; J: TRBJ1-3; size: once; CDR3: CPTWLSSGNTIYF; DNA: TGTCCCACGTGGCTTTCCTCTGGAAACACCATATATTTT
V: TRBV30; D: -; J: TRBJ2-3; size: once; CDR3: CAWRSSGNTDTQYF; DNA: TGTGCCTGGAGGAGTAGCGGAAACACAGATACGCAGTATTTT
V: TRBV6-6; D: -; J: TRBJ2-7; size: -; CDR3: CASSYGLAASYEQYF; DNA: TGTGCCAGCAGTTACGGGTTAGCCGCATCCTACGAGCAGTACTTC
V: TRBV6-6; D: -; J: TRBJ1-2; size: -; CDR3: CASRLRGLNYGYTF; DNA: TGTGCCAGCAGATTAAGGGGGTTGAACTATGGCTACACCTTC
V: TRBV28; D: -; J: TRBJ2-7; size: -; CDR3: CASDRSSSYEQYF; DNA: TGTGCCAGCGACAGATCCAGCTCCTACGAGCAGTACTTC
V: TRBV29-1; D: -; J: TRBJ1-3; size: -; CDR3: CSVEDIGNTIYF; DNA: TGCAGCGTTGAAGACATCGGAAACACCATATATTTT